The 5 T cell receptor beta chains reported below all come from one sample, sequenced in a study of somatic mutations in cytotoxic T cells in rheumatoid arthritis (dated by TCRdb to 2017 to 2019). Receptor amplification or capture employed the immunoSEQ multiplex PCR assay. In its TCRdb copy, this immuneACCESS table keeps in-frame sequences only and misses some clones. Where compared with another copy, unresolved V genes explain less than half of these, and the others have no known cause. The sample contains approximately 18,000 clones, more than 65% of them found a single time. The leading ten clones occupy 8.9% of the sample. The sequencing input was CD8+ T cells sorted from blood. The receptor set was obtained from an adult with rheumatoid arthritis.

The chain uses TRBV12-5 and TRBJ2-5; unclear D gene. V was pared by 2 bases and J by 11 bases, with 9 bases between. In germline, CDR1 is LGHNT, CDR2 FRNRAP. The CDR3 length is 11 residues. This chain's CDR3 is CASGLTPGQYF. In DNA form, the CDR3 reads TGTGCTAGTGGTTTGACTCCCGGGCAGTACTTC. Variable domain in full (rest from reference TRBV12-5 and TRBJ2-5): DARVTQTPRHKVTEMGQEVTMRCQPILGHNTVFWYRQTMMQGLELLAYFRNRAPLDDSGMPKDRFSAEMPDATLATLKIQPSEPRDSAVYFCASGLTPGQYFGPGTRLLVL.

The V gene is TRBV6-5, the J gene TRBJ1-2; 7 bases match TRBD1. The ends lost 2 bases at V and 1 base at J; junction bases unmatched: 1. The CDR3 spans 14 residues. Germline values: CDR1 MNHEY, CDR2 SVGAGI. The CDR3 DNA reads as TGTGCCAGCAGTTACAGGGGGCTTAACTATGGCTACACCTTC. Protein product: CASSYRGLNYGYTF.

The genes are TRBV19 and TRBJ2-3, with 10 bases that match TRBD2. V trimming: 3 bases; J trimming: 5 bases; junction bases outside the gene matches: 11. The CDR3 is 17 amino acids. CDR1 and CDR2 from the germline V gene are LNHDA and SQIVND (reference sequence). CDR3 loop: CASSMGSGGPRGDTQYF. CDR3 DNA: TGTGCCAGTAGTATGGGTAGCGGGGGGCCGCGTGGAGATACGCAGTATTTT. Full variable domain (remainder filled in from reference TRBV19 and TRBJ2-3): DGGITQSPKYLFRKEGQNVTLSCEQNLNHDAMYWYRQDPGQGLRLIYYSQIVNDFQKGDIAEGYSVSREKKESFPLTVTSAQKNPTAFYLCASSMGSGGPRGDTQYFGPGTRLTVL.

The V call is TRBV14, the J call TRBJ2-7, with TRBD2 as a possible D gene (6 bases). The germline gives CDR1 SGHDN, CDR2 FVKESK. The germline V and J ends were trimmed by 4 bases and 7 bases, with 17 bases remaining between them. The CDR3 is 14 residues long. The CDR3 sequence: CASSPVLGSGEQYF. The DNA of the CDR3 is TGTGCCAGCAGCCCCGTCCTGGGCAGCGGGGAGCAGTACTTC.

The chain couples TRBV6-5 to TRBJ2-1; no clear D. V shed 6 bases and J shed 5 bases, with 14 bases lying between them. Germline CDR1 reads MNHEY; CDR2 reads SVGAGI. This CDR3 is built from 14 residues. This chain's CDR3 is CASRPSSYHNEQFF. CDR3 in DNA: TGTGCCAGCAGACCCTCATCGTACCACAATGAGCAGTTCTTC.